This T cell receptor beta chain was documented in a study of T and B cells in COVID-19 patients. Trimming removed 6 bases from V and 5 bases from J; junction bases left unmatched: 8. The CDR3 covers 14 residues. From germline, CDR1 is SGHVS and CDR2 FNYEAQ. Each TRB amplification used roughly 230-550 ng of genomic DNA from blood. Multiplex PCR with BIOMED2 TRB-A/B primer pools amplified TRB rearrangements. Using its own MiXCR run on the multiplex PCR reads, TCRdb lists one record per CDR3 protein. The top ten clones hold about 15% of a sample with roughly 5,400 distinct CDR3 sequences, about 25% of them seen once.

The sequence came from a human donor with active COVID-19. Sequencing used blood. The V gene is TRBV7-6, the J gene TRBJ2-5, with 8 bases identical to TRBD2. CDR3 residues: CASSRGGGTETQYF. CDR3 nucleotides: TGTGCCAGCAGTCGGGGGGGGGGAACGGAGACCCAGTACTTC.